One sample yielded the 21 T cell receptor beta chains listed below, sequenced in a study of metastatic and nonmetastatic thyroid tumors (TCRdb year 2020). Libraries were constructed by PCR. The data were produced on an Illumina HiSeq 4000. TCRdb ran its own pipeline on the public reads, namely fastp trimming at Q25 and MiXCR clone calling, and kept in-frame beta chains. The sample includes 50,000 to 65,000 clones, with about 4% observed a single time. The leading ten clones occupy about 22% of the sample. Before undergoing thyroid surgery, none of the patients had been given any kind of treatment. Input material: blood. Source of these receptors: a female donor with papillary thyroid cancer or a benign thyroid nodule (not recorded which). Some clones in this sample may be carry-over from other donors' samples.

This clone was recorded at least ten times. The V call is TRBV5-5, the J call TRBJ2-3; 7 bases agree with TRBD2. V lost 0 bases to trimming and J lost 4 bases; unmatched junction nucleotides: 8. The germline V gene encodes CDR1 SGHKS and CDR2 YYEKEE (reference sequence). The CDR3 has 16 amino acids. CDR3 protein: CASSLVGGGMSDTQYF. DNA for the CDR3: TGTGCCAGCAGCTTGGTGGGGGGAGGGATGTCAGATACGCAGTATTTT.

This clone has ten or more counts. The genes are TRBV5-6 and TRBJ2-1; TRBD2 agrees at 12 bases. The germline CDR1 and CDR2 sequences are SGHDT and YYEEEE. The CDR3 spans 19 residues. V trimming: 1 base; J trimming: 4 bases; junction bases outside the gene matches: 12. The CDR3 protein is CASSLRTSGTNKNYNEQFF. For the CDR3, the DNA is TGTGCCAGCAGCTTGCGGACTAGCGGGACCAACAAGAATTACAATGAGCAGTTCTTC. The whole variable domain, remainder taken from reference TRBV5-6 and TRBJ2-1, is DAGVTQSPTHLIKTRGQQVTLRCSPKSGHDTVSWYQQALGQGPQFIFQYYEEEERQRGNFPDRFSGHQFPNYSSELNVNALLLGDSALYLCASSLRTSGTNKNYNEQFFGPGTRLTVL.

The chain is built from TRBV4-1 and TRBJ2-3, with TRBD2 identical over 8 bases. The germline gives CDR1 MGHRA, CDR2 YSYEKL. V was pared by 4 bases and J by 2 bases, with 8 bases of the junction left unmatched. This CDR3 spans 16 amino acids. CDR3 DNA: TGCGCCAGCAGCCTTCGACGAGCGGGGGACACAGATACGCAGTATTTT. Protein product: CASSLRRAGDTDTQYF.

The chain uses TRBV28 and TRBJ1-1; D gene uncertain. The CDR3 extends over 14 amino acids. Per the germline V gene, CDR1 is MDHEN and CDR2 is SYDVKM. The germline V and J ends were trimmed by 1 base and 11 bases, with 17 bases remaining between them. CDR3 nucleotide sequence: TGTGCCAGCAGTTTATCGGCCCCAGAAGGGAAGGCTTTCTTT. Its protein is CASSLSAPEGKAFF.

This clone was detected ten times or more. The chain combines TRBV2 with TRBJ1-5, with D uncertain. In germline, CDR1 is SNHLY, CDR2 FYNNEI. This CDR3 comprises 15 residues. The V end was cut by 1 base, the J end by 4 bases, with 11 bases between. The CDR3: CASSEEDVHNQPQHF. CDR3 coding DNA: TGTGCCAGCAGTGAAGAGGATGTGCATAATCAGCCCCAGCATTTT.

There are a few counts of this clone. This sequence joins TRBV5-1 and TRBJ1-3; D possibly corresponds to TRBD1 (6 bases). The germline V gene has CDR1 SGHRS and CDR2 YFSETQ. The ends were cut back, 0 bases at V and 2 bases at J, with 6 bases in the middle. The CDR3 sequence is 14 residues long. CDR3 nucleotide sequence: TGCGCCAGCAGCTTGGCAGGGGCTGGAAACACCATATATTTT. It yields the protein CASSLAGAGNTIYF. The variable domain in full, completed from reference TRBV5-1 and TRBJ1-3, reads KAGVTQTPRYLIKTRGQQVTLSCSPISGHRSVSWYQQTPGQGLQFLFEYFSETQRNKGNFPGRFSGRQFSNSRSEMNVSTLELGDSALYLCASSLAGAGNTIYFGEGSWLTVV.

A few counts support this clone. The V and J genes are TRBV20-1 and TRBJ2-1; 8 bases fit TRBD2. J gave up 9 bases and V 6 bases, and 13 bases lay outside the gene matches. This CDR3 has 14 amino acids. The V gene's germline CDR1 is DFQATT and CDR2 SNEGSKA (reference sequence). The CDR3 nucleotides are TGCAGTGCGGATTGGGGACTAGTCGAGCGTGAGCAGTTCTTC. Its protein product is CSADWGLVEREQFF.

As concerns this clone: Since the CDR3 does not end with the conserved phenylalanine or tryptophan, this likely comes from a read error. The V gene is TRBV5-1, the J gene TRBJ2-2; D not resolved. CDR1 and CDR2 from the germline V gene are SGHRS and YFSETQ. The CDR3 runs 13 residues. The V end was cut by 6 bases, the J end by 2 bases, with 8 bases between. The CDR3: CASKARNTGELFS. In DNA form, the CDR3 reads TGCGCCAGCAAGGCCCGCAACACCGGGGAGCTGTTTTCT.

In regard to this clone: Mismatch with germline at one junction end may stem from a read error. The sample has other DNA sequences that encode this CDR3 too. The chain links TRBV18 to TRBJ1-6; unclear D gene. CDR3 length: 15 residues. Germline lookup yields CDR1 KGHSH and CDR2 LQKENI. The CDR3 coding sequence is TGTGCCAGCTCTCCACAAAGCTCCTATAATTCGCCCCTCCACTTT. It encodes CASSPQSSYNSPLHF.

This clone was counted ten times or more. This chain connects TRBV11-2 to TRBJ1-2; possible D gene TRBD1, 6 bases. Trimming removed 5 bases at V and 3 bases at J, with 10 bases between. This CDR3 contains 13 residues. Looked up from germline, CDR1 is SGHAT and CDR2 is FQNNGV. For the CDR3, the DNA is TGTGCCAGCAGCCCGAACAGGGACTATGGCTACACCTTC. It translates to CASSPNRDYGYTF.

This clone was counted ten times or more. In DNA form, the CDR3 reads TGTGCCAGCAGTCTCAGAGGGATATACGAGCAGTACTTC. It codes for CASSLRGIYEQYF. The V gene is TRBV2, the J gene TRBJ2-7; D is possibly TRBD2 (5 bases). Germline values: CDR1 SNHLY, CDR2 FYNNEI. The length of the CDR3 is 13 residues. The V and J ends lost 5 bases and 4 bases respectively, with 12 bases between them.

This clone was found a few times. The chain carries TRBV28 and TRBJ1-6; tentatively, D is TRBD1 (5 bases). CDR3 length: 16 residues. CDR1 MDHEN and CDR2 SYDVKM come from the germline V gene. V shed 2 bases and J shed 9 bases, with 17 bases lying between them. DNA of the CDR3: TGTGCCAGCAGTTTACCGCAGGGATCGGGGAGTTCACCCCTCCACTTT. Its protein product is CASSLPQGSGSSPLHF.

Comment on this clone: At one of its ends the junction is not consistent with the germline gene, which may arise from a read error. The chain uses TRBV4-2 and TRBJ2-5; tentatively, D is TRBD2 (5 bases). The germline V gene has CDR1 LGHNA and CDR2 YNFKEQ. This CDR3 is 14 amino acids long. CDR3 bases: TGTGCCAGCAGCCAAGTCGGGAAGTGGGAGATCCAGTACTTC. Its translation is CASSQVGKWEIQYF.

With regard to this clone: Given a much more abundant clone one base away, this may be a read error. V gene TRBV5-8 combines with J gene TRBJ2-3; tentative D call: TRBD1 (6 bases). Germline-derived CDR1 and CDR2 are SGHTS and YDEGEE. This CDR3 is 16 amino acids long. V was clipped by 4 bases and J by 2 bases, with 17 bases between them. The CDR3 region is CASSPRSGAATDTQYF. CDR3 nucleotides: TGTGCCAGCAGCCCCCGATCAGGGGCCGCCACAGATACGCAGTATTTT.

This clone has ten or more counts. V is TRBV19 and J is TRBJ1-5, with D unresolved. Germline-derived CDR1 and CDR2 are LNHDA and SQIVND (reference sequence). V was pared by 4 bases and J by 5 bases, with 9 bases between. This CDR3 is built from 13 residues. CDR3 nucleotide sequence: TGTGCCAGTAGTACGACAAGAGATCAGCCCCAGCATTTT. It codes for CASSTTRDQPQHF. Full variable domain (rest looked up from reference TRBV19 and TRBJ1-5): DGGITQSPKYLFRKEGQNVTLSCEQNLNHDAMYWYRQDPGQGLRLIYYSQIVNDFQKGDIAEGYSVSREKKESFPLTVTSAQKNPTAFYLCASSTTRDQPQHFGDGTRLSIL.

This clone was observed many times. This chain connects TRBV6-2 or TRBV6-3 to TRBJ2-3; 10 nucleotides agree with TRBD1. CDR3 size: 15 residues. Germline V CDR1 and CDR2: MNHEY, SVGEGT. Trimming removed 2 bases from V and 2 bases from J; junction bases left unmatched: 1. CDR3 protein: CASSYGTGDTDTQYF. The CDR3 bases are TGTGCCAGCAGTTACGGGACAGGGGACACAGATACGCAGTATTTT.

Many counts were recorded for this clone. The DNA of the CDR3 is TGCAGTGCTCCTGGGGGCTCGTCCCAAGAGACCCAGTACTTC. Its protein is CSAPGGSSQETQYF. V is TRBV20-1 and J is TRBJ2-5; D may be TRBD1 (6 bases). The germline V gene encodes CDR1 DFQATT and CDR2 SNEGSKA (reference sequence). V lost 5 bases to trimming and J lost 1 base, with 14 bases between them. The CDR3 extends over 14 amino acids.

This clone has a count of ten or more. In DNA, the CDR3 is TGCGCCAGCAGTGACAGACTAGCGGGCCATGAAGATACGCAGTATTTT. Translating gives CASSDRLAGHEDTQYF. The V and J genes are TRBV10-1 and TRBJ2-3, with 10 bases matching TRBD2. This CDR3 contains 16 residues. Per the germline V gene, CDR1 is WNHNN and CDR2 is SYGVQD (reference sequence). V trimming: 3 bases; J trimming: 5 bases; junction bases outside the gene matches: 8.

This clone was counted between two and nine times. The chain carries TRBV6-1 and TRBJ1-2; the D is unclear. Trimming shortened V by 5 bases and J by 4 bases, and 14 bases separated the two germline ends. Germline CDR1 and CDR2: MNHNS and SASEGT. The CDR3 contains 14 residues. The CDR3 sequence: CASSPSSACYGYTF. The CDR3 DNA reads as TGTGCCAGCAGTCCTAGCTCCGCATGCTATGGCTACACCTTC.

In its sample, this clone was seen many times. The chain combines TRBV9 with TRBJ2-7, with 10 bases matching TRBD1. Germline loops: CDR1 SGDLS, CDR2 YYNGEE. The J segment lost 2 bases and the V segment lost 4 bases, leaving 6 bases of the junction unmatched. This CDR3 is built from 15 residues. CDR3 in DNA: TGTGCCAGCAGCCTAGAGGGGACAGGGGCCTACGAGCAGTACTTC. Translating it yields CASSLEGTGAYEQYF.

This clone appeared a few times. The chain links TRBV7-6 to TRBJ2-3; TRBD1 matches 12 bases. Germline V gene data show CDR1 as SGHVS and CDR2 as FNYEAQ. V was clipped by 4 bases and J by 2 bases; unmatched bases: 1. The CDR3 extends over 15 amino acids. CDR3 DNA sequence: TGTGCCAGCAGCTCGGGACAGGGGGCCACAGATACGCAGTATTTT. Protein sequence: CASSSGQGATDTQYF.